A selection of T cell receptor beta chains follows, all from one sample in a study of blood T cell repertoires in COVID-19. Here immunoSEQ multiplex PCR was the method, and the copy in TCRdb shows in-frame clones only, minus some. The sample has about 42,000 clones; 85% to 95% are singletons. The sample comprised peripheral blood. The receptor source for this set is a man aged 50-60 years with active COVID-19. The CDR3 runs from the conserved cysteine through the conserved F or W. The order of the fields is J gene, D gene, V gene, clone size, CDR3 protein. D genes are given only for firm matches. Not all rows give a size; the values are once, few, many and, for expanded clones, a class.

J: TRBJ1-6; D: NA; V: TRBV6-5; size: NA; CDR3: CASRKGESSPLHF
J: TRBJ1-2; D: NA; V: TRBV25-1; size: once; CDR3: CASSRSNYGYTF
J: TRBJ1-1; D: NA; V: TRBV6-5; size: NA; CDR3: CASSLYQGMNTEAFF
J: TRBJ2-1; D: NA; V: TRBV7-6; size: few; CDR3: CASSLAPRDNSYNEQFF
J: TRBJ1-2; D: NA; V: TRBV14; size: NA; CDR3: CASSQMRDYGYTF
J: TRBJ1-5; D: NA; V: TRBV4-1; size: NA; CDR3: CASSHGGNQPQHF
J: TRBJ1-1; D: TRBD1; V: TRBV28; size: NA; CDR3: CASRTGFEAFF
J: TRBJ1-2; D: NA; V: TRBV10-3; size: NA; CDR3: CAISAQTGGYTF
J: TRBJ2-5; D: TRBD2; V: TRBV5-6; size: NA; CDR3: CASSLTTSGNQKTQYF
J: TRBJ2-3; D: NA; V: TRBV28; size: NA; CDR3: CASSSPAGPPGNTQYF
J: TRBJ2-7; D: NA; V: TRBV3-1/TRBV3-2; size: NA; CDR3: CASSQSWLTMISYEQYF
J: TRBJ2-2; D: TRBD1; V: TRBV29-1; size: once; CDR3: CSVKRTGINTGELFF
J: TRBJ1-1; D: NA; V: TRBV28; size: once; CDR3: CASLSSAGTEAFF
J: TRBJ1-4; D: NA; V: TRBV27; size: once; CDR3: CASSSDQAYNEKLFF
J: TRBJ2-1; D: TRBD2; V: TRBV7-3; size: NA; CDR3: CASSSTGTSGEQFF
J: TRBJ2-3; D: TRBD2; V: TRBV5-5; size: NA; CDR3: CASSLVAGPDTQYF
J: TRBJ2-1; D: NA; V: TRBV24-1; size: NA; CDR3: CATSDPTGFSHNEQFF
J: TRBJ2-2; D: TRBD2; V: TRBV7-6; size: NA; CDR3: CASSLEASGNTGELFF
J: TRBJ1-1; D: TRBD1; V: TRBV2; size: NA; CDR3: CASRRDRGSNGAFF
J: TRBJ1-1; D: NA; V: TRBV2; size: NA; CDR3: CASSGQVLMNTEAFF
J: TRBJ1-2; D: TRBD1; V: TRBV5-7; size: NA; CDR3: CASSLAKGEDRGVDGYTF
J: TRBJ2-2; D: NA; V: TRBV19; size: NA; CDR3: CASSMGHLTGELFF
J: TRBJ2-3; D: TRBD2; V: TRBV2; size: once; CDR3: CASSPGPLAGQPRQYF
J: TRBJ2-1; D: TRBD2; V: TRBV6-5; size: once; CDR3: CASSLGGRAHNEQFF
J: TRBJ2-7; D: TRBD1; V: TRBV15; size: NA; CDR3: CATSRVGTGIDEQYF
J: TRBJ1-6; D: TRBD1; V: TRBV5-4; size: NA; CDR3: CASSMTGEASPLHF
J: TRBJ2-1; D: TRBD2; V: TRBV5-4; size: NA; CDR3: CASSFGAGAAFDEQFF
J: TRBJ2-7; D: NA; V: TRBV2; size: NA; CDR3: CASKEQPSSYEQYF
J: TRBJ1-4; D: TRBD1; V: TRBV5-1; size: NA; CDR3: CASSPDRGMGEKLFF
J: TRBJ2-1; D: TRBD2; V: TRBV7-9; size: NA; CDR3: CASSPRLALDWTFYNEQFF
J: TRBJ2-1; D: NA; V: TRBV12-3/TRBV12-4; size: NA; CDR3: CASSLALAAEQFF
J: TRBJ2-7; D: TRBD1; V: TRBV29-1; size: NA; CDR3: CSVEGRDRYEQYF
J: TRBJ1-6; D: TRBD1; V: TRBV7-2; size: NA; CDR3: CASSFDRGTTSPLHF
J: TRBJ2-7; D: TRBD2; V: TRBV11-2; size: NA; CDR3: CASGIGTSGGYEQYF
J: TRBJ2-5; D: NA; V: TRBV4-1; size: NA; CDR3: CASSRDPGAQETQYF
J: TRBJ1-1; D: TRBD1; V: TRBV6-2/TRBV6-3; size: NA; CDR3: CASSLNPQGPVEAFF
J: TRBJ1-3; D: TRBD1; V: TRBV2; size: NA; CDR3: CASNLGQGLGSGNTIYF
J: TRBJ1-1; D: NA; V: TRBV6-5; size: NA; CDR3: CASSYRGLTEAFF
J: TRBJ2-3; D: TRBD2; V: TRBV3-1/TRBV3-2; size: NA; CDR3: CASSQEGLAGGGTNTQYF
J: TRBJ1-5; D: TRBD1; V: TRBV27; size: NA; CDR3: CASSAGQVNQPQHF
J: TRBJ1-4; D: TRBD1; V: TRBV28; size: once; CDR3: CASSVTGEGANEKLFF
J: TRBJ1-1; D: NA; V: TRBV7-3; size: NA; CDR3: CASALGRNTEAFF
J: TRBJ2-7; D: TRBD2; V: TRBV11-2; size: NA; CDR3: CASSLDEASGRYEQYF
J: TRBJ1-5; D: TRBD1; V: TRBV27; size: NA; CDR3: CASRSSVTGGNQPQHF
J: TRBJ1-1; D: NA; V: TRBV6-5; size: once; CDR3: CAIDGPDSGGTEAFF
J: TRBJ2-2; D: TRBD1; V: TRBV11-2; size: NA; CDR3: CASSKGAGELFF